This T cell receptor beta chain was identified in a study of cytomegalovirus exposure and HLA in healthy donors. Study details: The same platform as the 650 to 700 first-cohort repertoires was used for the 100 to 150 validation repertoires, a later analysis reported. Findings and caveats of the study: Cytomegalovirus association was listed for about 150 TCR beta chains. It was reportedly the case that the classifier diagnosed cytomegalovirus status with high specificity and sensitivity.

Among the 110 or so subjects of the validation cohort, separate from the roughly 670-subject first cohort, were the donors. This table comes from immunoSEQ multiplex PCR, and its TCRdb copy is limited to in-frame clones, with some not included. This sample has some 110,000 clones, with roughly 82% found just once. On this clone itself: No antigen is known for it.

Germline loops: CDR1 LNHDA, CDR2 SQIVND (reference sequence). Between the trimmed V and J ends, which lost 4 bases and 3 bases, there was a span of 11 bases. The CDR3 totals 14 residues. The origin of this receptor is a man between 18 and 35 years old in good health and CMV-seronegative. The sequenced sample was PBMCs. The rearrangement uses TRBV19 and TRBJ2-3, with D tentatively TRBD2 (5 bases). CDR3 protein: CASSNGPGTDTQYF. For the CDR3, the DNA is TGTGCCAGTAGTAACGGACCGGGGACAGATACGCAGTATTTT.